The 5 T cell receptor beta chains below come from one sample, sequenced in a study of blood T cell repertoires in COVID-19. Assay used: immunoSEQ multiplex PCR; TCRdb lists only in-frame clones, some missing. The sample has roughly 350,000 clones, 92% seen once. Source material: PBMCs or T cells enriched from blood (not recorded which). The receptors come from a woman aged 25 to 39 who had recovered from COVID-19.

This clone has just one count. V usage is TRBV5-1 and J usage is TRBJ2-1; D is unclear. The CDR3 is made up of 15 amino acids. The germline V and J ends were trimmed by 3 bases and 0 bases, with 10 bases remaining between them. The germline gives CDR1 SGHRS, CDR2 YFSETQ. The CDR3 region is CASSSRSSSYNEQFF. The CDR3 nucleotides are TGCGCCAGCAGCTCGCGCTCGAGCTCCTACAATGAGCAGTTCTTC.

There are a few counts of this clone. This chain joins TRBV4-3 and TRBJ2-2; possible D gene TRBD2, 5 bases. The CDR3 is 13 amino acids. The germline gives CDR1 LGHNA, CDR2 YSLEER. Trimming shortened V by 4 bases and J by 3 bases, and 6 bases separated the two germline ends. The CDR3 spells CASSPGYTGELFF. CDR3 DNA: TGCGCCAGCAGCCCGGGGTACACCGGGGAGCTGTTTTTT.

The chain uses TRBV7-2 and TRBJ1-3; D uncertain. The CDR3 spans 13 residues. Trimming pared 3 bases from V and 8 bases from J, leaving 11 bases between. In germline, CDR1 is SGHTA, CDR2 FQGNSA. The CDR3 nucleotides are TGTGCCAGCAGCTTTAGCTCGGCTGACACCATATATTTT. Translating it yields CASSFSSADTIYF.

The chain carries TRBV5-1 and TRBJ2-3; 12 bases align to TRBD2. Per germline, CDR1 SGHRS and CDR2 YFSETQ. The V and J ends lost 5 bases and 2 bases, in that order; junction bases with no gene match: 15. CDR3 size: 19 residues. CDR3 nucleotides: TGCGCCAGCAGTTCTCCATTACTAGCGGGGGGACGCTACACAGATACGCAGTATTTT. Translating it yields CASSSPLLAGGRYTDTQYF.

This clone was counted between two and nine times. The chain combines TRBV7-3 with TRBJ2-2; a possible D gene is TRBD2 (5 bases). Germline-derived CDR1 and CDR2 are SGHTA and FQGTGA. The CDR3 has 15 amino acids. Deletions cut 5 bases from V and 2 bases from J, with 12 bases between. Here the CDR3 DNA reads TGTGCCAGCAGCCGAGGGAACAGCAACACCGGGGAGCTGTTTTTT. This sequence encodes CASSRGNSNTGELFF.